The 22 T cell receptor beta chains presented below share a single source sample, sequenced in a study of early T cells in non-severe SARS-CoV-2 infection. Via MiXCR, TCRdb re-called the 5' RACE reads, giving one row per CDR3 protein. Of roughly 66,000 distinct CDR3 sequences listed, 8% to 9.5% are singletons. Sequencing was carried out using whole blood. The receptor set was obtained from an adult who was a healthcare worker with PCR-confirmed SARS-CoV-2 infection or an uninfected control (not recorded which).

This clonotype was seen repeatedly, ten times or more. The genes are TRBV6-2 or TRBV6-3 and TRBJ1-1; D uncertain. This CDR3 is built from 11 residues. The germline V gene encodes CDR1 MNHEY and CDR2 SVGEGT. Trimming pared 8 bases from V and 6 bases from J, leaving 10 bases between. For the CDR3, the DNA is TGTGCCAGCCGCAGAGGCTCTGAAGCTTTCTTT. Encoded protein: CASRRGSEAFF.

There are a few counts of this clonotype. The chain is built from TRBV18 and TRBJ2-1; D may be TRBD1 (7 bases). Deletions cut 5 bases from V and 2 bases from J, with 13 bases between. Germline assignment: CDR1 KGHSH and CDR2 LQKENI. The CDR3 consists of 15 residues. The DNA for the CDR3 is TGTGCCAGCTCATGGAGGGACAGCACCTACAATGAGCAGTTCTTC. Translating gives CASSWRDSTYNEQFF. Full variable domain (remainder filled in from reference TRBV18 and TRBJ2-1): NAGVMQNPRHLVRRRGQEARLRCSPMKGHSHVYWYRQLPEEGLKFMVYLQKENIIDESGMPKERFSAEFPKEGPSILRIQQVVRGDSAAYFCASSWRDSTYNEQFFGPGTRLTVL.

V usage is TRBV7-9 and J usage is TRBJ1-2, with a tentative D call TRBD1 (5 bases). Deletions cut 8 bases from V and 4 bases from J, with 17 bases between. Germline assignment: CDR1 SEHNR and CDR2 FQNEAQ (reference sequence). The CDR3 consists of 14 residues. The CDR3 region has the DNA TGTGCCAGCCTCAGGAGCGCAGGGATCTATGGCTACACCTTC. This sequence encodes CASLRSAGIYGYTF.

This rearrangement joins TRBV6-5 to TRBJ2-7; D is undetermined. The germline V and J ends were trimmed by 0 bases and 3 bases, with 9 bases remaining between them. The germline CDR1 and CDR2 sequences are MNHEY and SVGAGI. This CDR3 comprises 14 residues. CDR3 in amino acids: CASSYSKQHYEQYF. The CDR3 DNA follows: TGTGCCAGCAGTTACTCAAAACAGCACTACGAGCAGTACTTC.

This clonotype was seen ten or more times. V and J are TRBV5-6 and TRBJ2-7; TRBD2 is a possible D gene (6 bases). V was shortened by 4 bases and J by 6 bases, with 20 bases between the two germline ends. Germline assignment: CDR1 SGHDT and CDR2 YYEEEE. The CDR3 spans 15 residues. The CDR3: CASSPWDRAGSEQYF. The CDR3 nucleotides read TGTGCCAGCAGCCCCTGGGACCGGGCGGGAAGCGAGCAGTACTTC.

V is TRBV12-3 or TRBV12-4 and J is TRBJ2-7, with D hard to call. This CDR3 is built from 12 residues. V was cut by 6 bases and J by 2 bases, with 8 bases left in between. The CDR3 DNA reads TGTGCCAGCAGCCCAGTGACCTACGAGCAGTACTTC. Translation: CASSPVTYEQYF.

In this sample, this clonotype turned up many times. The gene calls are TRBV7-3 and TRBJ2-3; no reliable D call. Between the trimmed V and J ends, which lost 1 base and 2 bases, there was a span of 10 bases. There are 15 residues in the CDR3. Germline loops: CDR1 SGHTA, CDR2 FQGTGA. In DNA form, the CDR3 reads TGTGCCAGCAGCTTAAATCCCCACCCCACAGATACGCAGTATTTT. Residues: CASSLNPHPTDTQYF.

The V gene is TRBV10-3, the J gene TRBJ1-3; no reliable D call. Deletions cut 6 bases from V and 0 bases from J, with 9 bases between. The CDR3 runs 14 residues. Germline CDR1 ENHRY, CDR2 SYGVKD. The CDR3 DNA reads TGTGCCATCAGCGAAACTACCTCTGGAAACACCATATATTTT. It is translated as CAISETTSGNTIYF.

The V call is TRBV6-1, the J call TRBJ2-7; either TRBD1 or TRBD2 may fit D (6 bases each). Trimming took 7 bases from V and 1 from J, leaving 20 bases between them. CDR1 is MNHNS and CDR2 is SASEGT in the germline V gene. The CDR3 spans 16 residues. The CDR3 region is CASTGRKRGRSYEQYF. The CDR3, as DNA: TGTGCCAGCACGGGGAGAAAACGGGGGCGATCCTACGAGCAGTACTTC.

This clonotype was observed a single time. The chain carries TRBV10-3 and TRBJ1-1; 8 bases agree with TRBD1. The CDR3 contains 12 residues. Germline V gene data show CDR1 as ENHRY and CDR2 as SYGVKD. V shed 8 bases, J shed 1 base, and the junction held 0 bases outside the gene matches. CDR3 amino acids: CAIGTGNTEAFF. The CDR3, as DNA: TGTGCCATCGGGACAGGGAACACTGAAGCTTTCTTT.

This clonotype was counted many times. This chain joins TRBV12-3 or TRBV12-4 and TRBJ2-7, with D hard to call. V was cut by 6 bases and J by 5 bases, with 20 bases left in between. The CDR3 is made up of 15 amino acids. CDR3 region: CASSKGSPAKNEQYF. The CDR3 DNA reads TGTGCCAGCAGCAAAGGGTCTCCGGCTAAGAACGAGCAGTACTTC.

The rearrangement uses TRBV9 and TRBJ2-7; 13 bases map to TRBD2. V shed 4 bases and J 5 bases; nucleotides not matched to a gene: 9. Germline V gene lookup returns CDR1 SGDLS and CDR2 YYNGEE. CDR3 length: 16 amino acids. CDR3 sequence reads: CASSFTLAGGVHEQYF. The CDR3 nucleotides read TGTGCCAGCAGCTTTACACTAGCGGGAGGGGTACACGAGCAGTACTTC.

This chain links TRBV5-1 with TRBJ2-7, with 9 bases aligning to TRBD2. This CDR3 region has 17 residues. CDR1 is SGHRS and CDR2 is YFSETQ in the germline V gene. Losses at the gene ends were 2 bases for V and 4 bases for J; bases not matched to a gene: 13. The CDR3 region is CASSFGHPSGTKYEQYF. CDR3 bases: TGCGCCAGCAGCTTCGGGCACCCTAGCGGGACGAAATACGAGCAGTACTTC.

This clonotype was observed many times. The CDR3 nucleotides are TGTGCCAGCACCCTCGCCCCCTCAAACATTCAGTACTTC. Translated, it gives CASTLAPSNIQYF. The chain combines TRBV12-3 or TRBV12-4 with TRBJ2-4, with no clear D. Trimming took 7 bases from V and 6 from J, leaving 13 bases between them. The CDR3 is made up of 13 amino acids.

This clonotype appeared a few times. V is TRBV5-5 and J is TRBJ2-5; either TRBD1 or TRBD2 may supply D (6 bases each). Per germline, CDR1 SGHKS and CDR2 YYEKEE (reference sequence). The CDR3 is 17 amino acids. Between the trimmed V and J ends, which lost 2 bases and 5 bases, there was a span of 22 bases. The CDR3 loop reads CASSLMQGRLRMETQYF. The CDR3 nucleotides are TGTGCCAGCAGCTTAATGCAGGGGAGGCTGAGGATGGAGACCCAGTACTTC.

This clonotype was counted between two and nine times. The rearrangement links TRBV11-3 to TRBJ2-1; the match to TRBD2 covers 10 bases. There are 16 residues in the CDR3. Germline trimming cut 4 bases from V and 6 bases from J; bases unmatched to any gene: 9. The germline V gene has CDR1 SGHNT and CDR2 YENEEA. The CDR3 loop reads CASSSGLLAGGNEQFF. The CDR3 DNA reads as TGTGCCAGCAGCTCTGGACTATTAGCGGGAGGCAATGAGCAGTTCTTC.

This clonotype was observed many times. V usage is TRBV11-2 and J usage is TRBJ2-4; maybe TRBD2 (6 bases). Trimming took off 2 bases at V and 10 bases at J, with 12 bases between the two ends. The CDR3 has 13 amino acids. Germline V gene data show CDR1 as SGHAT and CDR2 as FQNNGV. The CDR3 is CASSLSQAGIQYF. The CDR3 coding sequence is TGTGCCAGCAGCTTAAGTCAGGCGGGAATTCAGTACTTC. Full variable domain (rest looked up from reference TRBV11-2 and TRBJ2-4): EAGVAQSPRYKIIEKRQSVAFWCNPISGHATLYWYQQILGQGPKLLIQFQNNGVVDDSQLPKDRFSAERLKGVDSTLKIQPAKLEDSAVYLCASSLSQAGIQYFGAGTRLSVL.

This clonotype was counted a few times. The gene calls are TRBV4-3 and TRBJ2-1, with TRBD2 as a possible D gene (5 bases). Germline V gives CDR1 LGHNA, CDR2 YSLEER. V shed 4 bases and J shed 4 bases, with 11 bases lying between them. The CDR3 is 14 residues long. This chain's CDR3 is CASSRASYYNEQFF. The CDR3, as DNA: TGCGCCAGCAGCCGCGCTAGCTATTACAATGAGCAGTTCTTC.

This clonotype was counted at least ten times. The genes are TRBV9 and TRBJ1-5, with D unresolved. V was trimmed by 0 bases and J by 6 bases, leaving 10 bases between them. The CDR3 has 14 residues. CDR1 and CDR2 from the germline V gene are SGDLS and YYNGEE. CDR3 loop: CASSVGLTPQPQHF. CDR3 in DNA: TGTGCCAGCAGCGTAGGGCTTACACCTCAGCCCCAGCATTTT.

The V and J genes are TRBV28 and TRBJ2-7; a weak D match, TRBD1 (5 bases). V was cut by 2 bases and J by 2 bases, with 13 bases left in between. Germline loops: CDR1 MDHEN, CDR2 SYDVKM. CDR3 size: 15 residues. The CDR3 here is CASSLTPTGTYEQYF. CDR3 nucleotide sequence: TGTGCCAGCAGTTTAACTCCTACAGGTACCTACGAGCAGTACTTC. Combining the CDR3 with reference TRBV28 and TRBJ2-7 gives the whole variable domain DVKVTQSSRYLVKRTGEKVFLECVQDMDHENMFWYRQDPGLGLRLIYFSYDVKMKEKGDIPEGYSVSREKKERFSLILESASTNQTSMYLCASSLTPTGTYEQYFGPGTRLTVT.

Many counts were recorded for this clonotype. This chain joins TRBV13 and TRBJ2-7; 10 bases align to TRBD1. Germline CDR1 reads PRHDT; CDR2 reads FYEKMQ (reference sequence). The J segment lost 3 bases and the V segment lost 0 bases, leaving 5 bases of the junction unmatched. This CDR3 is 16 amino acids long. The CDR3 loop is CASSLGEGTGDYEQYF. CDR3 nucleotides: TGTGCCAGCAGCTTAGGCGAGGGGACAGGGGACTACGAGCAGTACTTC. Full variable domain (outside the CDR3, taken from reference TRBV13 and TRBJ2-7): AAGVIQSPRHLIKEKRETATLKCYPIPRHDTVYWYQQGPGQDPQFLISFYEKMQSDKGSIPDRFSAQQFSDYHSELNMSSLELGDSALYFCASSLGEGTGDYEQYFGPGTRLTVT.

The V and J genes are TRBV4-1 and TRBJ2-2, with TRBD2 identical over 8 bases. The ends lost 4 bases at V and 6 bases at J; junction bases unmatched: 16. Looked up from germline, CDR1 is MGHRA and CDR2 is YSYEKL. This CDR3 contains 18 residues. DNA for the CDR3: TGCGCCAGCAGCCGATTACCGCTAGCGGGCAGTATCCCCGGGGAGCTGTTTTTT. Residues: CASSRLPLAGSIPGELFF.